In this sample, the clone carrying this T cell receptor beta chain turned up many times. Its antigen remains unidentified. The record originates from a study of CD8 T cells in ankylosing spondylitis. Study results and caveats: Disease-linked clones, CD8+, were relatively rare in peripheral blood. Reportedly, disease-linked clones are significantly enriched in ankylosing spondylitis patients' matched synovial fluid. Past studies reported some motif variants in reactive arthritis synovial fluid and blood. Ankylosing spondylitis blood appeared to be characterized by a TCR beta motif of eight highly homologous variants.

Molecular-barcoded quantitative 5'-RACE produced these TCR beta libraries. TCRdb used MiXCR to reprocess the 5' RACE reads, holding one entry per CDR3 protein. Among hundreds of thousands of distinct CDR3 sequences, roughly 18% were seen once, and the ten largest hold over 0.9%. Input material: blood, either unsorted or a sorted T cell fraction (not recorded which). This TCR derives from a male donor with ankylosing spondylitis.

The CDR3 loop is CASSLGTSNSPLHF. CDR3 bases: TGTGCCAGCAGTCTCGGGACATCCAATTCACCCCTCCACTTT. The V call is TRBV12-3 or TRBV12-4, the J call TRBJ1-6, with D tentatively TRBD1 (6 bases). V lost 5 bases and J 7 bases, leaving 12 bases between the germline ends. CDR3 length equals 14 residues.